Sequencing of this T cell receptor beta chain was carried out in a study of T cell repertoires in cytomegalovirus infection. On the study more broadly: Evidence of both CMV infection and a matching HLA type came from public TCR beta signatures.

Using its own MiXCR run on the reads, TCRdb lists one record per CDR3 protein. The sample holds about 50,000 distinct CDR3 sequences, roughly a fifth seen once. This clonotype was seen a few times. Its antigen is unidentified. Germline V gives CDR1 SEHNR, CDR2 FQNEAQ (reference sequence). V lost 4 bases and J 5 bases, leaving 15 bases between the germline ends. This CDR3 region has 14 residues. The TCR was taken from a human donor in good health (CMV status not recorded). Some clones in this sample may be carry-over from other donors' samples. This chain uses TRBV7-9 with TRBJ2-7; weak D call: TRBD1 (5 bases). This material consisted of CD8+ T cells from cultured PBMCs, taken from culture after CMV antigen stimulation. The CDR3 DNA follows: TGTGCCAGCAGCTCCTTAGACAGATCTGACGAGCAGTACTTC. Protein sequence: CASSSLDRSDEQYF.